This T cell receptor beta chain is from a study of CD8+ T cells in alopecia areata. This CDR3 comprises 16 residues. After removal of 5 bases from V and 7 bases from J, the junction contained 19 bases not matched to a gene. The V gene's germline CDR1 is SQVTM and CDR2 ANQGSEA. Reverse transcribed after extraction, RNA yielded cDNA as the sequencing template. The protocol was immunoSEQ multiplex PCR, while the TCRdb copy is restricted to in-frame clones and leaves out a portion. The sample yields 220,000 or so clones, around 62% seen once. The sequences come from CD4+ T cells sorted from blood, collected at week 0. The sequence was obtained from a human donor with alopecia areata. The rearrangement uses TRBV29-1 and TRBJ1-2; 7 bases fit TRBD1. The CDR3 sequence is CSVSPLFRGAEGGYTF. The CDR3 nucleotides read TGCAGCGTTTCCCCCCTCTTCAGGGGGGCCGAGGGTGGCTACACCTTC.